This entry features one T cell receptor (beta chain) sequence. Its matching antigen is unknown. These donors counted as nominally healthy when sampled, but unrecorded immune exposures were likely. This CDR3 is 13 amino acids long. Germline CDR1 reads LGHNA; CDR2 reads YNFKEQ. The ends were cut back, 1 base at V and 4 bases at J, with 5 bases in the middle. PCR used 60 Vbeta primers and 13 Jbeta primers. Measured with immunoSEQ multiplex PCR; TCRdb has only the in-frame clones, and not every one. The data hold approximately 150,000 clones, with around 72% observed a single time. The sample originates from a study of cytomegalovirus exposure and HLA in healthy donors. Study-level results: Cytomegalovirus-associated status was assigned to fewer than 200 TCR beta chains. A likely sequencing artifact accounted for one observed cluster of highly shared sequence variants. In vitro assays verified that a few CMV-associated chains recognized CMV antigens specifically.

V is TRBV4-2 and J is TRBJ2-1; no clear D gene. This clonotype was obtained from a middle-aged man in good health and CMV-seronegative. Input material: PBMCs. This chain's CDR3 is CASSQGQYNEQFF. Here the CDR3 DNA reads TGTGCCAGCAGCCAAGGCCAGTACAATGAGCAGTTCTTC.